This entry describes one T cell receptor beta chain. Its antigen is not identified. TCRdb ran MiXCR on the reads and lists one entry per CDR3 protein. Of roughly 220,000 distinct CDR3 sequences listed, 35% to 40% are singletons. This CDR3 region has 15 residues. Germline values: CDR1 MDHEN, CDR2 SYDVKM. The junction had 13 bases not matched to a gene; V was cut back by 4 bases and J by 8 bases. The record originates from a study of T cell repertoires in cytomegalovirus infection. Study summary: It was the public TCR beta signatures that indicated both CMV infection and matching HLA type. Study observations and caveats: In two of eight donors, the top clonotype was HLA-C-restricted CMV-specific.

The chain combines TRBV28 with TRBJ1-2; 7 nucleotides align to TRBD1. The source material was CD8+ T cells from cultured PBMCs, sampled from culture after CMV antigen stimulation. This receptor was identified in a human donor in good health (CMV status not recorded). Some clones in this sample may be carry-over from other donors' samples. Here the CDR3 DNA reads TGTGCCAGCAGTTCCGGACAGGAACCCTATAGAGGCTACACCTTC. It codes for CASSSGQEPYRGYTF.